The entry below describes one T cell receptor beta chain. TCRdb redid the calling of the RT-PCR reads with MiXCR, one entry per CDR3 protein. The table has 550,000 to 750,000 distinct CDR3 sequences, approximately 14% seen once. The germline V gene encodes CDR1 MGHRA and CDR2 YSYEKL. This CDR3 comprises 15 residues. V was pared by 4 bases and J by 0 bases, with 4 bases of the junction left unmatched. The sample comprised memory CD4+ T cells from blood. The V and J genes are TRBV4-1 and TRBJ2-3; TRBD1 agrees at 7 bases. The TCR was taken from a female donor in good health, serving as a healthy control. CDR3 region: CASSPDRVSTDTQYF. CDR3 coding DNA: TGCGCCAGCAGCCCCGACAGGGTGAGCACAGATACGCAGTATTTT.